This T cell receptor (beta chain) was retrieved from a study of cytomegalovirus exposure and HLA in healthy donors. Study-wide background: Previous work identified roughly 110 million unique TCR beta sequences from around 170 million T cells. Study-wide results and limits: Later on, an analysis found that several of the most significant clusters appeared to be linked to common viral pathogens, which included parvovirus B19. The investigators catalogued 180 or so TCR beta chains as cytomegalovirus-associated. Later, an analysis showed that TCR beta chains associated with HLA were more clonally expanded than others that were equally common.

With 60 Vbeta and 13 Jbeta primers, the PCR was carried out. The repertoire was sequenced with immunoSEQ multiplex PCR; TCRdb's copy has only in-frame clones and lacks some. The sample carries 90,000 to 120,000 clones, around 85% recorded once. For this clone: Antigen specificity is unknown.

The sequencing input was PBMCs. This TCR came from a man aged 30 to 45 in good health and CMV-seronegative.

CDR3 sequence: CASGDGWTSGRAMYTGELFF. The CDR3 DNA is TGTGCCAGCGGGGATGGGTGGACTAGCGGGAGGGCGATGTACACCGGGGAGCTGTTTTTT. The gene calls are TRBV2 and TRBJ2-2, with TRBD2 matching over 15 bases. This CDR3 has 20 residues. The germline V gene has CDR1 SNHLY and CDR2 FYNNEI. The J segment lost 3 bases and the V segment lost 8 bases, leaving 16 bases of the junction unmatched.